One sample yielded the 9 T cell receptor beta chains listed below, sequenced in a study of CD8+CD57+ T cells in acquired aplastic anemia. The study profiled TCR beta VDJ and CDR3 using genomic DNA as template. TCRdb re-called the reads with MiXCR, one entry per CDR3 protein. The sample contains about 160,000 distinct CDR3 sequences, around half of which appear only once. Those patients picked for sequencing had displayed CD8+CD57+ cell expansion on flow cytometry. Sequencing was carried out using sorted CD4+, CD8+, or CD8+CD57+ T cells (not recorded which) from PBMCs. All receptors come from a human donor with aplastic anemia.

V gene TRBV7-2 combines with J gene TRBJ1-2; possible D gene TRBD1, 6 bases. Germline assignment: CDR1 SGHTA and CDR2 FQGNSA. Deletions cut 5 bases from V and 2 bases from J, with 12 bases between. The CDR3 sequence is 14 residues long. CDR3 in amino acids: CASSLGGANYGYTF. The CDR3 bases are TGTGCCAGCAGCCTGGGGGGGGCGAACTATGGCTACACCTTC.

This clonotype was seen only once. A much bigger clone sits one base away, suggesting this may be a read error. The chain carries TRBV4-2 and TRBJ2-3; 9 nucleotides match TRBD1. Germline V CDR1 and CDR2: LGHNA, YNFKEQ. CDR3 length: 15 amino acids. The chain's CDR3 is CANSPGQGGPDTQYF. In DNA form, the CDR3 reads TGTGCCAACAGCCCGGGACAGGGTGGACCGGATACGCAGTATTTT.

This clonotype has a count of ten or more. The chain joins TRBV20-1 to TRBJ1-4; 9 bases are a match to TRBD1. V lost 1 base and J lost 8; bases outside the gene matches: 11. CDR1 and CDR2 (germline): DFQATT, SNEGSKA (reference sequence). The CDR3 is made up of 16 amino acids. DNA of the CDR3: TGCAGTGCTAGAGGTACCGCGACAGGGGGACTGGAAAAACTGTTTTTT. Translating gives CSARGTATGGLEKLFF.

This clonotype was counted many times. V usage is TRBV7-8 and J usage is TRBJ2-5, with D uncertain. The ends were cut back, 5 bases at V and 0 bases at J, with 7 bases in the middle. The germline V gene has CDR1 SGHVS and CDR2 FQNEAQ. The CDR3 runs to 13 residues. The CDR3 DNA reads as TGTGCCAGCAGCCGGCGAAACCAAGAGACCCAGTACTTC. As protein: CASSRRNQETQYF.

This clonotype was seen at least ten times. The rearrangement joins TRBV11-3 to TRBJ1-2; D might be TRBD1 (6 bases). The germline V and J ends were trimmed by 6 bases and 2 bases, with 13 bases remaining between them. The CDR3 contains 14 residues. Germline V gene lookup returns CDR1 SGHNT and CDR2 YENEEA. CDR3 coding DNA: TGTGCCAGCAGTCGGGGGCCTTCCAACTATGGCTACACCTTC. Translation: CASSRGPSNYGYTF.

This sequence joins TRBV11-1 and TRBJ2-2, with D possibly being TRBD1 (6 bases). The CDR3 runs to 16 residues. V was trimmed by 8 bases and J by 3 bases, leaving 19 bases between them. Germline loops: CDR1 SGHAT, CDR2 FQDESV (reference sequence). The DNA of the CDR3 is TGTGCCAGCCGCCCGCACCAGGGGCTATACACCGGGGAGCTGTTTTTT. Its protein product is CASRPHQGLYTGELFF.

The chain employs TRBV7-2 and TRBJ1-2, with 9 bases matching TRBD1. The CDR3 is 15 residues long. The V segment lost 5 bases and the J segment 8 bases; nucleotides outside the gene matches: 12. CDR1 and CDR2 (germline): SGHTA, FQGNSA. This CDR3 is CASSPGQGAAKGYTF. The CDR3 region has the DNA TGTGCCAGCAGCCCGGGACAGGGAGCCGCGAAGGGCTACACCTTC.

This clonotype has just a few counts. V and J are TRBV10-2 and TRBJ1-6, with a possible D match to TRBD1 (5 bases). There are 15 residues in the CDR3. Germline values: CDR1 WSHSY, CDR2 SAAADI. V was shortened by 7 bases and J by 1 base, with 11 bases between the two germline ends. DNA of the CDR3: TGCGCCAGCATCGCCGGGGGGTCCTATAATTCACCCCTCCACTTT. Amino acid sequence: CASIAGGSYNSPLHF.

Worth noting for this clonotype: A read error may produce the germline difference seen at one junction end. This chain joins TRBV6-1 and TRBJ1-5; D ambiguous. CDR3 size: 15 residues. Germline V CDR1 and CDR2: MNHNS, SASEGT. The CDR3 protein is CACSEARLPNQPQHF. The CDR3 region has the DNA TGTGCCTGCAGTGAAGCCCGACTGCCGAATCAGCCCCAGCATTTT.